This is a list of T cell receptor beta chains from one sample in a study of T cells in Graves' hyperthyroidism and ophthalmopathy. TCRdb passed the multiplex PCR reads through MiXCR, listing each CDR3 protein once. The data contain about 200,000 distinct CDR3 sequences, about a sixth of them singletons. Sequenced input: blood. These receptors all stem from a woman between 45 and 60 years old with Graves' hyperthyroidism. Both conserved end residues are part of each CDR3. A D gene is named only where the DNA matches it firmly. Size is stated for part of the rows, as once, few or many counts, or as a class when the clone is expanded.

CDR3 protein: CASSPGTSPLPEAFF
CDR3 DNA: TGTGCCAGCAGCCCCGGGACATCCCCTCTCCCTGAAGCTTTCTTT
J gene: TRBJ1-1
clone size: -
V gene: TRBV11-3
D gene: -

CDR3 protein: CASSLPQPQHF
CDR3 DNA: TGTGCCAGCAGTTTACCCCAGCCCCAGCATTTT
J gene: TRBJ1-5
clone size: many
V gene: TRBV12-3/TRBV12-4
D gene: -

CDR3 protein: CASSEQASNEQFF
CDR3 DNA: TGTGCCAGCAGTGAACAAGCAAGCAATGAGCAGTTCTTC
J gene: TRBJ2-1
clone size: -
V gene: TRBV6-1
D gene: -

CDR3 protein: CASSSLGTGVGEQYF
CDR3 DNA: TGTGCCAGCAGCTCGCTGGGGACAGGGGTGGGCGAGCAGTACTTC
J gene: TRBJ2-7
clone size: many
V gene: TRBV7-9
D gene: TRBD1

CDR3 protein: CASSSGTSEQYF
CDR3 DNA: TGTGCCAGCAGCAGCGGGACTAGCGAGCAGTACTTC
J gene: TRBJ2-7
clone size: few
V gene: TRBV5-4
D gene: TRBD2

CDR3 protein: CATSDWTGYGYTF
CDR3 DNA: TGTGCCACCAGTGACTGGACAGGGTATGGCTACACCTTC
J gene: TRBJ1-2
clone size: many
V gene: TRBV24-1
D gene: TRBD1

CDR3 protein: CASSSFASGRSYEQYF
CDR3 DNA: TGTGCCAGCAGCTCCTTTGCTAGCGGCCGCTCCTACGAGCAGTACTTC
J gene: TRBJ2-7
clone size: many
V gene: TRBV11-2
D gene: TRBD2

CDR3 protein: CASSPLFGAGDYEQYF
CDR3 DNA: TGTGCCAGCAGCCCTCTTTTCGGAGCCGGCGACTACGAGCAGTACTTC
J gene: TRBJ2-7
clone size: many
V gene: TRBV11-3
D gene: -

CDR3 protein: CASSFSGGSYNEQFF
CDR3 DNA: TGCGCCAGCAGTTTTAGCGGGGGTTCCTACAATGAGCAGTTCTTC
J gene: TRBJ2-1
clone size: many
V gene: TRBV5-1
D gene: TRBD2

CDR3 protein: CASSLGTSGRGNTGELFF
CDR3 DNA: TGTGCCAGCAGCCTGGGGACTAGCGGGAGGGGAAACACCGGGGAGCTGTTTTTT
J gene: TRBJ2-2
clone size: many
V gene: TRBV7-3
D gene: TRBD2

CDR3 protein: CASSSGTLSSYEQYF
CDR3 DNA: TGTGCCAGCAGCTCCGGGACCCTCAGCTCCTACGAGCAGTACTTC
J gene: TRBJ2-7
clone size: many
V gene: TRBV5-6
D gene: -

CDR3 protein: CASRSPGRSSYEQYF
CDR3 DNA: TGTGCCAGCAGATCTCCGGGACGGAGCTCCTACGAGCAGTACTTC
J gene: TRBJ2-7
clone size: -
V gene: TRBV28
D gene: -

CDR3 protein: CASSSGTVVYNEQFF
CDR3 DNA: TGTGCCAGCAGTTCCGGGACGGTTGTCTACAATGAGCAGTTCTTC
J gene: TRBJ2-1
clone size: many
V gene: TRBV12-3/TRBV12-4
D gene: -

CDR3 protein: CASSLRSGRGYNEQFF
CDR3 DNA: TGTGCCAGCAGCTTAAGAAGCGGGAGAGGGTACAATGAGCAGTTCTTC
J gene: TRBJ2-1
clone size: few
V gene: TRBV7-3
D gene: TRBD2

CDR3 protein: CASRLSGSYEQYF
CDR3 DNA: TGTGCCAGCAGGCTCAGCGGGAGTTACGAGCAGTACTTC
J gene: TRBJ2-7
clone size: -
V gene: TRBV27
D gene: TRBD2

CDR3 protein: CASSSLGTTNEKLFF
CDR3 DNA: TGTGCCAGCAGTTCCCTCGGAACAACTAATGAAAAACTGTTTTTT
J gene: TRBJ1-4
clone size: -
V gene: TRBV27
D gene: -

CDR3 protein: CASSDPYRSTDTQYF
CDR3 DNA: TGTGCCAGCAGTGATCCCTATCGGAGCACAGATACGCAGTATTTT
J gene: TRBJ2-3
clone size: -
V gene: TRBV2
D gene: -

CDR3 protein: CASSRPWMERGSYEQYF
CDR3 DNA: TGTGCCAGCAGCCGACCTTGGATGGAGCGGGGCTCCTACGAGCAGTACTTC
J gene: TRBJ2-7
clone size: few
V gene: TRBV7-2
D gene: TRBD2

CDR3 protein: CASKSGSYEQYF
CDR3 DNA: TGTGCCAGCAAAAGCGGGAGCTACGAGCAGTACTTC
J gene: TRBJ2-7
clone size: many
V gene: TRBV6-1
D gene: TRBD2

CDR3 protein: CASRPDRGGYTEAFF
CDR3 DNA: TGTGCCAGCAGACCAGACAGGGGAGGGTACACTGAAGCTTTCTTT
J gene: TRBJ1-1
clone size: many
V gene: TRBV28
D gene: TRBD1

CDR3 protein: CASRLRLLAGGGNYNEQFF
CDR3 DNA: TGTGCCAGCAGACTTAGGTTACTAGCGGGAGGCGGAAATTACAATGAGCAGTTCTTC
J gene: TRBJ2-1
clone size: many
V gene: TRBV7-8
D gene: TRBD2

CDR3 protein: CASSVVESNNEQFF
CDR3 DNA: TGTGCCAGCAGCGTAGTAGAATCAAACAATGAGCAGTTCTTC
J gene: TRBJ2-1
clone size: many
V gene: TRBV9
D gene: -

CDR3 protein: CASSPLRPVYGTSSYEQYF
CDR3 DNA: TGTGCCAGTAGTCCCCTCCGGCCCGTCTATGGGACTAGCAGCTACGAGCAGTACTTC
J gene: TRBJ2-7
clone size: -
V gene: TRBV19
D gene: TRBD2

CDR3 protein: CASSFDGQDYGYTF
CDR3 DNA: TGTGCCAGCAGTTTCGACGGGCAAGACTATGGCTACACCTTC
J gene: TRBJ1-2
clone size: many
V gene: TRBV12-3/TRBV12-4
D gene: -

CDR3 protein: CATSGTGERTEAFF
CDR3 DNA: TGTGCCACCAGTGGGACAGGGGAACGCACTGAAGCTTTCTTT
J gene: TRBJ1-1
clone size: -
V gene: TRBV24-1
D gene: TRBD1

CDR3 protein: CASGLAGTGDSYTF
CDR3 DNA: TGTGCTAGTGGTTTGGCCGGTACAGGGGACTCCTACACCTTC
J gene: TRBJ1-2
clone size: few
V gene: TRBV12-5
D gene: TRBD1

CDR3 protein: CASSPPGLAGYEQFF
CDR3 DNA: TGTGCCAGCAGCCCACCGGGACTAGCGGGTTATGAGCAGTTCTTC
J gene: TRBJ2-1
clone size: many
V gene: TRBV7-9
D gene: TRBD2

CDR3 protein: CASSEEVVFTHYEQYF
CDR3 DNA: TGTGCCAGCAGTGAAGAGGTGGTGTTCACCCACTACGAGCAGTACTTC
J gene: TRBJ2-7
clone size: many
V gene: TRBV6-1
D gene: -

CDR3 protein: CASSTRAVLASRNEQFF
CDR3 DNA: TGTGCCAGCAGCACAAGGGCGGTTTTAGCCTCTCGGAATGAGCAGTTCTTC
J gene: TRBJ2-1
clone size: -
V gene: TRBV14
D gene: -

CDR3 protein: CASRQATGQLTGNTIYF
CDR3 DNA: TGTGCCAGTAGGCAAGCTACCGGACAGTTAACTGGAAACACCATATATTTT
J gene: TRBJ1-3
clone size: few
V gene: TRBV19
D gene: -

CDR3 protein: CSARGAGQPQHF
CDR3 DNA: TGCAGTGCTAGAGGGGCGGGTCAGCCCCAGCATTTT
J gene: TRBJ1-5
clone size: many
V gene: TRBV20-1
D gene: -

CDR3 protein: CASSQESQGGSTDTQYF
CDR3 DNA: TGTGCCAGCAGCCAAGAATCCCAGGGCGGGAGCACAGATACGCAGTATTTT
J gene: TRBJ2-3
clone size: few
V gene: TRBV4-2
D gene: -

CDR3 protein: CASISGRSGNTIYF
CDR3 DNA: TGTGCCAGCATCTCGGGACGCTCTGGAAACACCATATATTTT
J gene: TRBJ1-3
clone size: -
V gene: TRBV6-2/TRBV6-3
D gene: -

CDR3 protein: CSARAPGGPREQYF
CDR3 DNA: TGCAGTGCTAGAGCCCCGGGAGGGCCAAGGGAGCAGTACTTC
J gene: TRBJ2-7
clone size: many
V gene: TRBV20-1
D gene: TRBD2

CDR3 protein: CASSWDRNTEAFF
CDR3 DNA: TGTGCCAGCAGTTGGGACAGGAACACTGAAGCTTTCTTT
J gene: TRBJ1-1
clone size: many
V gene: TRBV27
D gene: TRBD1

CDR3 protein: CASSQFALASFGEQYF
CDR3 DNA: TGTGCCAGCAGCCAGTTCGCGCTAGCCTCCTTCGGCGAGCAGTACTTC
J gene: TRBJ2-7
clone size: many
V gene: TRBV3-1
D gene: -

CDR3 protein: CASSFLGAGANVLTF
CDR3 DNA: TGTGCCAGCAGTTTTCTGGGTGCTGGGGCCAACGTCCTGACTTTC
J gene: TRBJ2-6
clone size: -
V gene: TRBV27
D gene: -

CDR3 protein: CASKYTEDSGNTIYF
CDR3 DNA: TGTGCCAGCAAGTACACCGAAGACTCTGGAAACACCATATATTTT
J gene: TRBJ1-3
clone size: few
V gene: TRBV27
D gene: -

CDR3 protein: CSAPRGEDGYTF
CDR3 DNA: TGCAGTGCCCCACGGGGCGAGGATGGCTACACCTTC
J gene: TRBJ1-2
clone size: many
V gene: TRBV20-1
D gene: -

CDR3 protein: CASSRSRTGGTYEQYF
CDR3 DNA: TGTGCCAGCAGTCGGAGCCGGACAGGGGGGACCTACGAGCAGTACTTC
J gene: TRBJ2-7
clone size: -
V gene: TRBV27
D gene: TRBD1

CDR3 protein: CASSPRQESSGNTIYF
CDR3 DNA: TGTGCCAGCTCGCCTAGACAGGAGAGCTCTGGAAACACCATATATTTT
J gene: TRBJ1-3
clone size: few
V gene: TRBV18
D gene: -

CDR3 protein: CASSRTGFDYGYTF
CDR3 DNA: TGTGCCAGCAGCCGGACAGGGTTTGACTATGGCTACACCTTC
J gene: TRBJ1-2
clone size: many
V gene: TRBV11-3
D gene: TRBD1

CDR3 protein: CASSKTGTSVIYNEQFF
CDR3 DNA: TGTGCCAGCAGCAAAACCGGGACTAGCGTCATCTACAATGAGCAGTTCTTC
J gene: TRBJ2-1
clone size: many
V gene: TRBV11-3
D gene: TRBD2

CDR3 protein: CASSEYFDRGNQPQHF
CDR3 DNA: TGTGCCAGCAGTGAATATTTTGACAGGGGCAATCAGCCCCAGCATTTT
J gene: TRBJ1-5
clone size: once
V gene: TRBV6-4
D gene: TRBD1

CDR3 protein: CASRPSSGSSYNEQYF
CDR3 DNA: TGTGCCAGCAGACCATCTAGCGGCAGCTCCTACAATGAGCAGTACTTC
J gene: TRBJ2-7
clone size: -
V gene: TRBV7-2
D gene: TRBD2

CDR3 protein: CSARSLAGGPYNEQFF
CDR3 DNA: TGCAGTGCTAGGAGCCTAGCGGGAGGCCCATACAATGAGCAGTTCTTC
J gene: TRBJ2-1
clone size: many
V gene: TRBV20-1
D gene: TRBD2

CDR3 protein: CASSLDGLSSYNEQFF
CDR3 DNA: TGTGCCAGCAGCTTAGATGGTCTGTCCTCCTACAATGAGCAGTTCTTC
J gene: TRBJ2-1
clone size: many
V gene: TRBV11-1
D gene: -

CDR3 protein: CSATADRPLQETQYF
CDR3 DNA: TGCAGTGCTACCGCCGACAGGCCCCTTCAAGAGACCCAGTACTTC
J gene: TRBJ2-5
clone size: many
V gene: TRBV20-1
D gene: -

CDR3 protein: CASSRVEDRGADLDSYEQYF
CDR3 DNA: TGTGCCAGCAGCCGAGTGGAGGACAGGGGGGCCGATTTAGACTCCTACGAGCAGTACTTC
J gene: TRBJ2-7
clone size: few
V gene: TRBV9
D gene: TRBD1

CDR3 protein: CASSMGREGLLNEQFF
CDR3 DNA: TGTGCCAGTAGTATGGGGCGGGAGGGCCTATTGAATGAGCAGTTCTTC
J gene: TRBJ2-1
clone size: few
V gene: TRBV19
D gene: TRBD2